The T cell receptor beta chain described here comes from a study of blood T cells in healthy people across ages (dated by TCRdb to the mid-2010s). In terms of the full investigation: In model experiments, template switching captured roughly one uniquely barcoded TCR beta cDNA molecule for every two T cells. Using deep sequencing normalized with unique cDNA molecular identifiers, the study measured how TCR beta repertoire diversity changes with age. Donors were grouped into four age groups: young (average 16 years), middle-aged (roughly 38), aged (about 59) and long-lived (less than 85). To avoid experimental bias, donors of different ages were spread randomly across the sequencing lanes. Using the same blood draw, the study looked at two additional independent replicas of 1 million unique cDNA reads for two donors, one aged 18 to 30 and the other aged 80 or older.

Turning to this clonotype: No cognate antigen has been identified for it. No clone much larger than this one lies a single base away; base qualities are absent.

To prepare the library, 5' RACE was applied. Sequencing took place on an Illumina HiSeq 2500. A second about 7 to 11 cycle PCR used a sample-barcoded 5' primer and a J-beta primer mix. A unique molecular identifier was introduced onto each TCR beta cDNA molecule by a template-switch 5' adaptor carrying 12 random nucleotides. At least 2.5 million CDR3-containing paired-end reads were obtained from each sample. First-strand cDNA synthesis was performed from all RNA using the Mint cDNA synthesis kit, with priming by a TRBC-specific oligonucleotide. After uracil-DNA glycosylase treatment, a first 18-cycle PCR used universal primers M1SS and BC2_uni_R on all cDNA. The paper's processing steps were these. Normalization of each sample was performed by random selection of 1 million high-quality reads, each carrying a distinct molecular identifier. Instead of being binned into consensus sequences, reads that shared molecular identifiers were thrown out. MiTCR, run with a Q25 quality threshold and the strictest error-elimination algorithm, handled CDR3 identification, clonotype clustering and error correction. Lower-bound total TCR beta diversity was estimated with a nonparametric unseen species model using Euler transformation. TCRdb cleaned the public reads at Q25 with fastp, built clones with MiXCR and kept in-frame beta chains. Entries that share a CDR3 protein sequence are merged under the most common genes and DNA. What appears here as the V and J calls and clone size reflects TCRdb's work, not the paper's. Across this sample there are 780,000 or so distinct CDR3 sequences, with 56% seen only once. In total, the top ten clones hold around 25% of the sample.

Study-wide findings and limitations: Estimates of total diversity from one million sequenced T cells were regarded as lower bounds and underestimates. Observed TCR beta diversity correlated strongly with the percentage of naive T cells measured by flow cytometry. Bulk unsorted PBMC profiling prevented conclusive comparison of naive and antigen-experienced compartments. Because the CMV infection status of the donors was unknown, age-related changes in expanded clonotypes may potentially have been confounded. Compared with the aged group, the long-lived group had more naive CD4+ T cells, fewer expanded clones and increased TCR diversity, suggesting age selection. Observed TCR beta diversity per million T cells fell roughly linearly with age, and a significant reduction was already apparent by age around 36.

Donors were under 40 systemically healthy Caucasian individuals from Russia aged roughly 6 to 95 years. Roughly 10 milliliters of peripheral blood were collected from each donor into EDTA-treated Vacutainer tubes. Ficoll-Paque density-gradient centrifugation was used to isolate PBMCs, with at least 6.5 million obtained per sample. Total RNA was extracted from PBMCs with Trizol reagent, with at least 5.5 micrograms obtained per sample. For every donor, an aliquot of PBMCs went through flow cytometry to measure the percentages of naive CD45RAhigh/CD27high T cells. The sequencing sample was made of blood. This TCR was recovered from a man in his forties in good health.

The CDR3: CASSSRQGTNYGYTF. The nucleotide sequence is given as TGTGCCAGCAGCTCGCGACAGGGTACTAACTATGGCTACACCTTC. The chain links TRBV9 with TRBJ1-2; 7 nucleotides in the junction match TRBD1. CDR1 and CDR2, looked up from the germline V gene, are SGDLS and YYNGEE. Trimmed from V: 4 bases; trimmed from J: 0 bases; junction bases lacking a gene match: 6. The CDR3 contains 15 residues, cysteine and phenylalanine counted. CDR3 DNA is the only sequence kept; it has 45 bases, read in frame from the first base.